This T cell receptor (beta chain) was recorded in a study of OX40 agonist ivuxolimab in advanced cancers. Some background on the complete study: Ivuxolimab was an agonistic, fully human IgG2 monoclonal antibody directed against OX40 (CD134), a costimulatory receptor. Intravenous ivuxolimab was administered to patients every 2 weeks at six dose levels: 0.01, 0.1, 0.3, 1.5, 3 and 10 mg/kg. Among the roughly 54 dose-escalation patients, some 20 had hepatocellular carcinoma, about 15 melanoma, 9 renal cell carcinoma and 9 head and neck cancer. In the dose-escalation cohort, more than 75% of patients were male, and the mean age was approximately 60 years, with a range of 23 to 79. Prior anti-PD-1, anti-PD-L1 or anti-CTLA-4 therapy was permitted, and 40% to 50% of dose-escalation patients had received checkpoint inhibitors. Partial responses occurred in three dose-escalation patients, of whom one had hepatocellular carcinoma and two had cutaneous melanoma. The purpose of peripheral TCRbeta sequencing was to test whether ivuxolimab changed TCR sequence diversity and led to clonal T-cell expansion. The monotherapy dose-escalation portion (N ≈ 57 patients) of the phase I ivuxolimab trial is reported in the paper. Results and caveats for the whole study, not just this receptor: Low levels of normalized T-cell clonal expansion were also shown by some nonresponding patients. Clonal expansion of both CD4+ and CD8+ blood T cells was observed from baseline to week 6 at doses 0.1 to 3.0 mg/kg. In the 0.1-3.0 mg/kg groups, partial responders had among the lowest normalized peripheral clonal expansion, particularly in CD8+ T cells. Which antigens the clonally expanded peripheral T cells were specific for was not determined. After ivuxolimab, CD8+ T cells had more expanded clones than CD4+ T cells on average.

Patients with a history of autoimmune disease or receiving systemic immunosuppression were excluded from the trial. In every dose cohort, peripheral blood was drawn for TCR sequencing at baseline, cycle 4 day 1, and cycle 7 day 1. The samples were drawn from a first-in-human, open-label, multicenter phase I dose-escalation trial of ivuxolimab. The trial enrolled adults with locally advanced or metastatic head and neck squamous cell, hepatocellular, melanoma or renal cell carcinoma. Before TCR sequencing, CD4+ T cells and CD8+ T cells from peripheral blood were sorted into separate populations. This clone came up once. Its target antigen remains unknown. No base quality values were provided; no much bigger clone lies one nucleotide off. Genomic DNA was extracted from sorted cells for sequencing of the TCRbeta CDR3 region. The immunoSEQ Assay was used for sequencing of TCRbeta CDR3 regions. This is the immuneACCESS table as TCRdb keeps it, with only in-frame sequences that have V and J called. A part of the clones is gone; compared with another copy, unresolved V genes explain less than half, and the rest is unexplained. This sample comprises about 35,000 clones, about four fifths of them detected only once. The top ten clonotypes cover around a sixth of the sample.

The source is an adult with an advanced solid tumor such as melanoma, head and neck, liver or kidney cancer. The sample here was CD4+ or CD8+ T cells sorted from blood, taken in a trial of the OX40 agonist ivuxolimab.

The base sequence is TGTGCCAACCTCGCACCGGACACAACTTGGGAGACCCAGTACTTC. Translation gives CANLAPDTTWETQYF. The rearrangement joined TRBV2 to TRBJ2-5; the D segment could be TRBD1, given 5 matching bases. The CDR3 measures 15 amino acids from cysteine to phenylalanine. Kept here is only the CDR3 DNA, which spans 45 bases and is read in frame from base 1. From a lookup of the germline V gene, CDR1 and CDR2 are SNHLY and FYNNEI. V sheds 10 bases and J sheds 5 bases, leaving 23 bases between their ends. The CDR3, completed at both ends by the reference TRBV2 and TRBJ2-5 genes, gives the full variable domain EPEVTQTPSHQVTQMGQEVILRCVPISNHLYFYWYRQILGQKVEFLVSFYNNEISEKSEIFDDQFSVERPDGSNFTLKIRSTKLEDSAMYFCANLAPDTTWETQYFGPGTRLLVL.